This T cell receptor (beta chain) is from a study of STAT3 mutations in large granular lymphocyte leukemia. About the research overall: More than half of T-LGLL patients received immunosuppressive therapy.

Findings and limits, study-wide: Some patients had persisting codominant clonotypes that could mask small clones. Every T-LGLL patient had at least one immunodominant TCRbeta clonotype. Samples missed the first appearance of the clone.

Sequencing used immunoSEQ multiplex PCR; TCRdb keeps in-frame clones, though not all of them. The top ten clones hold approximately 88% of a sample with thousands of clones, about three quarters of them seen once. As for this clone: Antigen specificity is unknown.

CDR1 LNHDA and CDR2 SQIVND come from the germline V gene (reference sequence). CDR3 length: 14 amino acids. Germline trimming cut 3 bases from V and 3 bases from J; bases unmatched to any gene: 4. Sequencing input: peripheral blood mononuclear cells. The TCR comes from a man between 40 and 49 years old with T-cell large granular lymphocyte leukemia. Some clones in this sample may be carry-over from other donors' samples. The rearrangement links TRBV19 to TRBJ2-7, with 8 bases fitting TRBD2. CDR3 DNA: TGTGCCAGTAGTATCATGAGCGGGAGCTACGAGCAGTACTTC. This sequence encodes CASSIMSGSYEQYF.